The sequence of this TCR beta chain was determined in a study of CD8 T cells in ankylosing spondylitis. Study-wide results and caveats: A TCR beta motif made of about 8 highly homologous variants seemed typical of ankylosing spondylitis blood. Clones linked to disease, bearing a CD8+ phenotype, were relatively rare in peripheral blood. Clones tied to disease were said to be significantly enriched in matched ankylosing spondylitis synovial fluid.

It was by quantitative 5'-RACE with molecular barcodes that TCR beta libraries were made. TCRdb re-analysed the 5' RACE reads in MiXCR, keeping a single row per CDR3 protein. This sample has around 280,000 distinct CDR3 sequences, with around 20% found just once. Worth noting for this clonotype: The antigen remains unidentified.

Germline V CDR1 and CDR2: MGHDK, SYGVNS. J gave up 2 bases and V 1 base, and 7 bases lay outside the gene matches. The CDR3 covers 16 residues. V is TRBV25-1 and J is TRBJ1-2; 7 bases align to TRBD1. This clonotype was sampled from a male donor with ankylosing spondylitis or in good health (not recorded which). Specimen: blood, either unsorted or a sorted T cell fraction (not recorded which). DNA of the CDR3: TGTGCCAGCAGTGAATTTGGATCGGGACAGAACTATGGCTACACCTTC. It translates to CASSEFGSGQNYGYTF.